This entry concerns a single T cell receptor beta chain. V gave up 7 bases and J gave up 2 bases; unmatched junction bases: 17. The CDR3 sequence is 18 residues long. Germline lookup yields CDR1 SGHTA and CDR2 FQGNSA. TCRdb reprocessed the PCR reads with MiXCR, giving one entry per CDR3 protein. The table has about 40,000 distinct CDR3 sequences, roughly 18% seen once; the top ten hold about 6.7%. These data come from a study of molecular identifiers for immune sequencing clone quantification. The sequenced material came from naive CD8+ T cells from blood, with Jurkat cell RNA spiked in. Stated subset: FACS-sorted CD8+CD4-CCR7+CD45RA+ naive T cells. This sequence joins TRBV7-2 and TRBJ1-3, with 7 bases matching TRBD1. The receptor was derived from a human donor in good health. Some libraries in this study had Jurkat cell RNA spiked in. CDR3 loop: CASTTLGLQGTPGNTIYF. CDR3 nucleotide sequence: TGTGCCAGCACCACATTGGGTTTACAGGGGACACCTGGAAACACCATATATTTT.